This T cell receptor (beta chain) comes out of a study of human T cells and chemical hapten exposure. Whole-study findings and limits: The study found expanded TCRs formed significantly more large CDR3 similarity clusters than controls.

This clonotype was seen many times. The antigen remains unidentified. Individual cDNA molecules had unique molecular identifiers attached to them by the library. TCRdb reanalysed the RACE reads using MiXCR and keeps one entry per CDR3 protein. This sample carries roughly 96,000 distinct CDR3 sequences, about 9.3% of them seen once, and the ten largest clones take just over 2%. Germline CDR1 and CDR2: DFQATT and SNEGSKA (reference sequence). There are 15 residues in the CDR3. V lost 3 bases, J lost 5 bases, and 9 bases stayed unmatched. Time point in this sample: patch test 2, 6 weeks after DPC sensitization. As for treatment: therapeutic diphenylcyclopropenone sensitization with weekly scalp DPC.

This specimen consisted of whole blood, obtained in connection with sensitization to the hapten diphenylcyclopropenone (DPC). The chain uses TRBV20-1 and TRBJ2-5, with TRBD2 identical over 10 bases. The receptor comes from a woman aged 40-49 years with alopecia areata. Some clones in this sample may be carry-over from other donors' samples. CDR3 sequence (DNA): TGCAGTGCTAGTGGGAGCGGGAGGGCCTTGGAGACCCAGTACTTC. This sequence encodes CSASGSGRALETQYF.